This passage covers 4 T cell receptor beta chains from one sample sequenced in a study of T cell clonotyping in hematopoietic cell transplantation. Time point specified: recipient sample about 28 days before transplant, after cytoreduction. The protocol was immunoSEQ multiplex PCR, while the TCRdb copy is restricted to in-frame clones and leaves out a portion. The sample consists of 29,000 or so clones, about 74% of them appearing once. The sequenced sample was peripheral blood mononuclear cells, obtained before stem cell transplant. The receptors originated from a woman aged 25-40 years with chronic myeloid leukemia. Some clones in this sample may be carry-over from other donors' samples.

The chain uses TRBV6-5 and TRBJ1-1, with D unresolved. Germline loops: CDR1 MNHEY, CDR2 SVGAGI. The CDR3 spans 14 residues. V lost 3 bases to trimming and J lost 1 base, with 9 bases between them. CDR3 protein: CASSYKVGNTEAFF. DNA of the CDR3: TGTGCCAGCAGTTATAAGGTGGGGAACACTGAAGCTTTCTTT.

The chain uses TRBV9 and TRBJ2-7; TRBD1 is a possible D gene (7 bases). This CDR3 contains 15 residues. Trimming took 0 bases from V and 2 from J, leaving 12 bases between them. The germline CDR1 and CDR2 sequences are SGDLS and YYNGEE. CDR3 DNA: TGTGCCAGCAGCGTAGAGCCCAGGGGGGCCTACGAGCAGTACTTC. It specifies CASSVEPRGAYEQYF. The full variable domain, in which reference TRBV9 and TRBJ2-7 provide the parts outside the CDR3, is DSGVTQTPKHLITATGQRVTLRCSPRSGDLSVYWYQQSLDQGLQFLIQYYNGEERAKGNILERFSAQQFPDLHSELNLSSLELGDSALYFCASSVEPRGAYEQYFGPGTRLTVT.

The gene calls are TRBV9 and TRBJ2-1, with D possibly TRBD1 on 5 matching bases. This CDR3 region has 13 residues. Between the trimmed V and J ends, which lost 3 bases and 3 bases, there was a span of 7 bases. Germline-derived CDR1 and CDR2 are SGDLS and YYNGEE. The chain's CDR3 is CASSETVYNEQFF. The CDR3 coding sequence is TGTGCCAGCAGCGAGACAGTCTACAATGAGCAGTTCTTC.

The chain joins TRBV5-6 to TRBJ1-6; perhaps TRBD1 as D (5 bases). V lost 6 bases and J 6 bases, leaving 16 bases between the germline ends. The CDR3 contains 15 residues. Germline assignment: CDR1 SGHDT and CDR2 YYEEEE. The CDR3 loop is CASTLGGSGNSPLHF. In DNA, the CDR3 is TGTGCCAGCACCCTGGGGGGTTCTGGTAATTCACCCCTCCACTTT.